Shown below are 21 T cell receptor beta chains from a single sample sequenced in a study of human T cells and chemical hapten exposure. This sample's time point: patch test 1, 2 weeks after DPC sensitization. Treatment defined: therapeutic diphenylcyclopropenone sensitization with weekly scalp DPC. TCRdb called the RACE reads again in MiXCR, with one record for every CDR3 protein. This sample carries roughly 380,000 distinct CDR3 sequences, approximately 5.1% of them seen once, and the ten largest clones take roughly 2.4%. The specimen was whole blood, collected in connection with sensitization to the hapten diphenylcyclopropenone (DPC). Every receptor here comes from a woman aged 50 to 65 with alopecia areata. Some clones in this sample may be carry-over from other donors' samples.

This clonotype was picked up many times. The chain combines TRBV28 with TRBJ1-1, with D hard to call. CDR1 is MDHEN, CDR2 SYDVKM, per germline. There are 12 residues in the CDR3. V lost 7 bases to trimming and J lost 3 bases, with 9 bases between them. The CDR3 sequence: CASKSSDTEAFF. The CDR3 bases are TGTGCCAGCAAGAGTTCAGACACTGAAGCTTTCTTT.

This clonotype was seen only a few times. J is TRBJ2-7 and V is TRBV20-1; TRBD1 is a possible D gene (6 bases). Germline V gene lookup returns CDR1 DFQATT and CDR2 SNEGSKA (reference sequence). V was pared by 7 bases and J by 0 bases, with 13 bases between. There are 13 residues in the CDR3. CDR3 amino acids: CSVPTGNSYEQYF. The CDR3 bases are TGCAGTGTCCCGACAGGAAACTCCTACGAGCAGTACTTC.

This clonotype showed up many times. The chain joins TRBV10-3 to TRBJ1-5; TRBD1 agrees at 8 bases. The CDR3 is 17 residues long. J was trimmed by 0 bases and V by 6 bases; bases with no gene match: 10. Germline V gene data show CDR1 as ENHRY and CDR2 as SYGVKD. The CDR3 DNA follows: TGTGCCATCAGCGAGACAGGGGCTAAACGTAGCAATCAGCCCCAGCATTTT. Its translation: CAISETGAKRSNQPQHF.

There are a few counts of this clonotype. This rearrangement joins TRBV5-5 to TRBJ2-5; D is uncertain. Germline CDR1 is SGHKS and CDR2 is YYEKEE (reference sequence). Trimming stripped 5 bases from V and 5 bases from J, with 19 bases between. The CDR3 extends over 15 amino acids. The CDR3 coding sequence is TGTGCCAGCAGGTTTTATATCGGGCAGGCGGAGACCCAGTACTTC. This encodes CASRFYIGQAETQYF.

In its sample, this clonotype was seen many times. The rearrangement joins TRBV20-1 to TRBJ1-1; D ambiguous. The CDR3 spans 15 residues. Germline loops: CDR1 DFQATT, CDR2 SNEGSKA (reference sequence). Trimming pared 5 bases from V and 3 bases from J, leaving 19 bases between. The CDR3 reads CSAAKRRHEYTEAFF. The DNA for the CDR3 is TGCAGTGCTGCAAAAAGACGACACGAGTACACTGAAGCTTTCTTT.

This clonotype was detected a few times. The chain recombines TRBV12-5 with TRBJ1-3; a possible D gene is TRBD1 (6 bases). Trimming took 1 base from V and 6 from J, leaving 16 bases between them. The CDR3 has 16 amino acids. Germline assignment: CDR1 LGHNT and CDR2 FRNRAP. CDR3 amino acids: CASGLEQWGQVNTIYF. In DNA form, the CDR3 reads TGTGCTAGTGGTTTGGAACAGTGGGGGCAAGTAAACACCATATATTTT.

This clonotype has a handful of counts. The V call is TRBV6-1, the J call TRBJ1-5; D unresolved. V was clipped by 7 bases and J by 3 bases, with 16 bases between them. Per germline, CDR1 MNHNS and CDR2 SASEGT. The CDR3 loop spans 15 amino acids. The CDR3 nucleotides read TGTGCCAGCATTTCGAGGGCGAGACACAATCAGCCCCAGCATTTT. This codes for CASISRARHNQPQHF.

This clonotype was counted between two and nine times. The chain combines TRBV5-1 with TRBJ2-3, with unresolved D. CDR1 is SGHRS, CDR2 YFSETQ, per germline. V lost 1 base, J lost 4 bases, and 7 bases lay in between. This CDR3 has 13 residues. In DNA, the CDR3 is TGCGCCAGCAGCTTGTCAAGCCCAGATACGCAGTATTTT. Amino acid sequence: CASSLSSPDTQYF.

At least ten counts were recorded for this clonotype. The chain links TRBV9 to TRBJ2-2; D is unclear. Germline V CDR1 and CDR2: SGDLS, YYNGEE. The CDR3 is 13 amino acids. V lost 3 bases to trimming and J lost 4 bases, with 7 bases between them. This CDR3 reads CASSGHLTGELFF. In nucleotides, the CDR3 is TGTGCCAGCAGCGGACACCTCACCGGGGAGCTGTTTTTT.

The chain carries TRBV29-1 and TRBJ2-1; D remains unclear. This CDR3 is built from 12 residues. Germline V lookup: CDR1 SQVTM, CDR2 ANQGSEA. Trimming took off 0 bases at V and 10 bases at J, with 10 bases between the two ends. CDR3 sequence (DNA): TGCAGCGTTGAAGAAAATGGGTCGGAGCAGTTCTTC. This codes for CSVEENGSEQFF.

A note on this clonotype: A junction end diverges from the germline sequence, so it may reflect a read error. The DNA for the CDR3 is TGTGCCATCAGTGAGTCGGGGACGCGAGGGTTCGCTTTT. This gives the protein CAISESGTRGFAF. The V gene is TRBV10-3, the J gene TRBJ1-5, with D perhaps matching TRBD1 (5 bases). The length of the CDR3 is 13 residues. The germline V gene encodes CDR1 ENHRY and CDR2 SYGVKD.

This clonotype was detected only a few times. This chain links TRBV7-8 with TRBJ1-1; 8 nucleotides agree with TRBD1. Germline lookup yields CDR1 SGHVS and CDR2 FQNEAQ. The CDR3 loop spans 14 amino acids. V trimming: 5 bases; J trimming: 8 bases; junction bases outside the gene matches: 10. In DNA, the CDR3 is TGTGCCAGCAGCCCGGGGGACAGGCCCCGGGAAGCTTTCTTT. It specifies CASSPGDRPREAFF.

This clonotype came up many times. The chain uses TRBV3-1 and TRBJ2-1; TRBD2 agrees at 12 bases. V shed 4 bases and J 0 bases; nucleotides not matched to a gene: 10. Germline V gene data show CDR1 as LGHDT and CDR2 as YNNKEL (reference sequence). The CDR3 is 19 amino acids. CDR3 bases: TGTGCCAGCAGCCTGGGGACTAGCGGGTGGAAGGACTCCTACAATGAGCAGTTCTTC. Amino acid sequence: CASSLGTSGWKDSYNEQFF.

This clonotype was seen ten or more times. The chain's CDR3 is CASSYDRNTGELFF. For the CDR3, the DNA is TGTGCCAGCAGTTACGATCGGAACACCGGGGAGCTGTTTTTT. This rearrangement joins TRBV6-6 to TRBJ2-2; D is uncertain. V was shortened by 2 bases and J by 1 base, with 5 bases between the two germline ends. This CDR3 spans 14 amino acids. From germline, CDR1 is MNHNY and CDR2 SVGAGI (reference sequence).

This clonotype was detected many times. V and J are TRBV7-9 and TRBJ2-3; tentatively, D is TRBD2 (5 bases). The CDR3 sequence is 17 residues long. V lost 1 base, J lost 2 bases, and 16 bases lay in between. Germline values: CDR1 SEHNR, CDR2 FQNEAQ (reference sequence). The CDR3 nucleotides are TGTGCCAGCAGCTTAGGGACTCGCGCCGCCTTCACAGATACGCAGTATTTT. Translating gives CASSLGTRAAFTDTQYF.

This clonotype was observed a handful of times. V usage is TRBV6-5 and J usage is TRBJ2-7; D unclear. This CDR3 contains 13 residues. The V gene lost 0 bases and the J gene lost 6 bases, with 9 bases spanning the gap. Germline-derived CDR1 and CDR2 are MNHEY and SVGAGI. CDR3 in DNA: TGTGCCAGCAGTTACTCGTCCCCCTTCGAGCAGTACTTC. Translation gives CASSYSSPFEQYF.

This clonotype has at least ten counts. The chain employs TRBV12-3 or TRBV12-4 and TRBJ1-1; D is unclear. V dropped 2 bases and J dropped 4 bases, with 11 bases sitting between them. The CDR3 consists of 14 residues. CDR3 in amino acids: CASSLKGFGTEAFF. The CDR3 DNA reads as TGTGCCAGCAGTTTAAAGGGCTTTGGCACTGAAGCTTTCTTT.

This clonotype was counted only a few times. The J gene is TRBJ2-3, the V gene TRBV10-3, with TRBD2 as a possible D gene (5 bases). The germline CDR1 and CDR2 sequences are ENHRY and SYGVKD. The CDR3 totals 16 residues. Trimming removed 3 bases from V and 3 bases from J, with 16 bases in between. CDR3: CAISEERAPGTDTQYF. CDR3 nucleotides: TGTGCCATCAGTGAAGAGAGGGCCCCGGGGACAGATACGCAGTATTTT.

This clonotype was picked up many times. The chain has TRBV6-2 or TRBV6-3 and TRBJ2-3, with D tentatively TRBD2 (5 bases). The ends were cut back, 6 bases at V and 3 bases at J, with 22 bases in the middle. Looked up from germline, CDR1 is MNHEY and CDR2 is SVGEGT. The CDR3 extends over 17 amino acids. The CDR3, as DNA: TGTGCCAGCAGCTACCTGATTTCCAAGGGAGAGACAGATACGCAGTATTTT. Its protein is CASSYLISKGETDTQYF.

This clonotype was recorded at least ten times. The chain recombines TRBV4-1 with TRBJ2-3; D might be TRBD1 (6 bases). CDR1 and CDR2 (germline): MGHRA, YSYEKL. Trimming removed 1 base at V and 3 bases at J, with 11 bases between. This CDR3 is 15 amino acids long. The CDR3: CASSQVGQRTDTQYF. CDR3 DNA: TGCGCCAGCAGCCAAGTCGGACAGAGAACAGATACGCAGTATTTT.

This clonotype was found many times. The chain joins TRBV6-2 or TRBV6-3 to TRBJ1-1, with D hard to call. CDR3 length: 12 amino acids. V was clipped by 2 bases and J by 6 bases, with 7 bases between them. The V gene's germline CDR1 is MNHEY and CDR2 SVGEGT. The DNA for the CDR3 is TGTGCCAGCAGTTACGAGGCCTCTGAAGCTTTCTTT. It is translated as CASSYEASEAFF.